This T cell receptor (beta chain) is drawn from a study of shared clonotypes between healthy human individuals. With V trimmed by 2 bases and J by 3 bases, 9 bases remained unmatched. This CDR3 region has 17 residues. From germline, CDR1 is KGHSH and CDR2 LQKENI. TCRdb keeps only in-frame clones here, not all; method: immunoSEQ multiplex PCR. The sample consists of about half a million clones, around 80% of them appearing once. The rearrangement links TRBV18 to TRBJ2-7, with 11 nucleotides matching TRBD2. This clonotype was obtained from a woman aged 40-49 years in good health. Some clones in this sample may be carry-over from other donors' samples. Sequenced material: PBMCs. CDR3 region: CASSPKGRLAGFYEQYF. CDR3 in DNA: TGTGCCAGCTCACCAAAAGGCCGACTAGCGGGGTTCTACGAGCAGTACTTC.